Below, 13 T cell receptor beta chains from the same sample are listed, as sequenced in a study of blood T cell repertoires in COVID-19. The repertoire was sequenced with immunoSEQ multiplex PCR; TCRdb's copy has only in-frame clones and lacks some. The sample has around 270,000 clones; approximately 89% are singletons. The sequencing sample was made of peripheral blood. The receptors stem from a woman between 45 and 60 years old with acute or convalescent COVID-19.

CDR3 in DNA: TGTGCCAGCAGCGTAGGAGGGGGGGGCGACACCATATATTTT. It yields the protein CASSVGGGGDTIYF. V gene TRBV9 combines with J gene TRBJ1-3; TRBD1 is a possible D gene (6 bases). Germline values: CDR1 SGDLS, CDR2 YYNGEE. The CDR3 covers 14 residues. V was cut by 0 bases and J by 8 bases, with 12 bases left in between. The variable domain in full, completed from reference TRBV9 and TRBJ1-3, reads DSGVTQTPKHLITATGQRVTLRCSPRSGDLSVYWYQQSLDQGLQFLIQYYNGEERAKGNILERFSAQQFPDLHSELNLSSLELGDSALYFCASSVGGGGDTIYFGEGSWLTVV.

This chain connects TRBV4-3 to TRBJ1-2; D remains ambiguous. The germline V gene encodes CDR1 LGHNA and CDR2 YSLEER. Deletions cut 4 bases from V and 1 base from J, with 10 bases between. This CDR3 has 14 residues. CDR3 in amino acids: CASSPGGRNYGYTF. The CDR3 nucleotides read TGCGCCAGCAGCCCGGGCGGGCGTAACTATGGCTACACCTTC.

The chain has TRBV27 and TRBJ2-7; no clear D. This CDR3 is 11 amino acids long. The V and J ends lost 6 bases and 3 bases respectively, with 6 bases between them. Germline CDR1 MNHEY, CDR2 SMNVEV (reference sequence). DNA for the CDR3: TGTGCCAGCAGAACCAGCTACGAGCAGTACTTC. Translation: CASRTSYEQYF.

The rearrangement joins TRBV9 to TRBJ2-5; 15 positions match TRBD2. The CDR3 has 17 amino acids. Germline V CDR1 and CDR2: SGDLS, YYNGEE. Trimming removed 5 bases from V and 5 bases from J; junction bases left unmatched: 10. The CDR3 spells CASSAGTSGRRAETQYF. CDR3 sequence (DNA): TGTGCCAGCAGTGCTGGGACTAGCGGGAGGCGAGCGGAGACCCAGTACTTC.

This clone was observed a few times. The J gene is TRBJ1-3, the V gene TRBV6-1; D gene ambiguous. V dropped 1 base and J dropped 7 bases, with 8 bases sitting between them. The CDR3 is made up of 13 amino acids. Germline values: CDR1 MNHNS, CDR2 SASEGT. Here the CDR3 DNA reads TGTGCCAGCAGTGAAGTTCTTGTGAACACCATATATTTT. This translates into CASSEVLVNTIYF.

The chain couples TRBV28 to TRBJ2-7, with 9 positions matching TRBD2. Per the germline V gene, CDR1 is MDHEN and CDR2 is SYDVKM. V lost 2 bases and J lost 3; bases outside the gene matches: 5. This CDR3 spans 15 amino acids. The CDR3 nucleotides are TGTGCCAGCAGTTTAAGCGGGAGGCCTTTCTACGAGCAGTACTTC. This encodes CASSLSGRPFYEQYF. The whole variable domain, remainder taken from reference TRBV28 and TRBJ2-7, is DVKVTQSSRYLVKRTGEKVFLECVQDMDHENMFWYRQDPGLGLRLIYFSYDVKMKEKGDIPEGYSVSREKKERFSLILESASTNQTSMYLCASSLSGRPFYEQYFGPGTRLTVT.

The V gene is TRBV28, the J gene TRBJ2-1, with unresolved D. The ends were cut back, 10 bases at V and 5 bases at J, with 12 bases in the middle. CDR3 length: 12 residues. The germline gives CDR1 MDHEN, CDR2 SYDVKM. The CDR3 is CATQVGNNEQFF. In DNA form, the CDR3 reads TGTGCCACCCAGGTAGGCAACAATGAGCAGTTCTTC.

The gene calls are TRBV15 and TRBJ2-1; tentatively, D is TRBD1 (5 bases). Trimming stripped 3 bases from V and 3 bases from J, with 18 bases between. This CDR3 region has 17 residues. CDR1 is LNHNV, CDR2 YYDKDF, per germline (reference sequence). CDR3 bases: TGTGCCACCAGCAGCCCAAATGCACGACAGAACTACAATGAGCAGTTCTTC. Its protein is CATSSPNARQNYNEQFF.

This chain joins TRBV11-2 and TRBJ1-4; D possibly corresponds to TRBD1 (6 bases). The CDR3 consists of 15 residues. The germline V gene has CDR1 SGHAT and CDR2 FQNNGV. Trimming stripped 5 bases from V and 10 bases from J, with 20 bases between. The CDR3 loop reads CASSRGTPGGGKLFF. Written as DNA, the CDR3 is TGTGCCAGCAGCCGAGGGACACCTGGGGGTGGAAAACTGTTTTTT. The variable domain in full, with the rest retrieved from reference TRBV11-2 and TRBJ1-4, is EAGVAQSPRYKIIEKRQSVAFWCNPISGHATLYWYQQILGQGPKLLIQFQNNGVVDDSQLPKDRFSAERLKGVDSTLKIQPAKLEDSAVYLCASSRGTPGGGKLFFGSGTQLSVL.

This rearrangement joins TRBV5-1 to TRBJ2-1; D is uncertain. CDR1 and CDR2 from the germline V gene are SGHRS and YFSETQ. The CDR3 length is 15 residues. Trimming cost V 0 bases and J 6 bases, with 13 bases left between them. DNA of the CDR3: TGCGCCAGCAGCTTGGGCGGTTCACGGTTCAATGAGCAGTTCTTC. It is translated as CASSLGGSRFNEQFF.

The V call is TRBV11-3, the J call TRBJ2-5; TRBD2 aligns across 8 bases. The CDR3 length is 13 residues. From germline, CDR1 is SGHNT and CDR2 YENEEA. V lost 5 bases, J lost 5 bases, and 4 bases stayed unmatched. The CDR3 DNA reads TGTGCCAGCAGCGTAGGGACTAGGGAGACCCAGTACTTC. Amino acid sequence: CASSVGTRETQYF.

V gene TRBV6-2 or TRBV6-3 combines with J gene TRBJ2-3; 8 bases are a match to TRBD2. The germline CDR1 and CDR2 sequences are MNHEY and SVGEGT. J lost 0 bases, V lost 6 bases, and 8 bases had no gene match. CDR3 size: 16 residues. The CDR3 protein is CASSPTSGSSTDTQYF. CDR3 nucleotides: TGTGCCAGCAGCCCTACTAGCGGCTCTAGCACAGATACGCAGTATTTT.

The chain links TRBV27 to TRBJ2-7; 9 bases line up with TRBD2. V trimming: 5 bases; J trimming: 9 bases; junction bases outside the gene matches: 11. The CDR3 has 14 amino acids. The germline V gene encodes CDR1 MNHEY and CDR2 SMNVEV (reference sequence). CDR3 sequence: CASSPVRGREGQYF. DNA for the CDR3: TGTGCCAGCAGTCCAGTGAGGGGGCGGGAGGGGCAGTACTTC.